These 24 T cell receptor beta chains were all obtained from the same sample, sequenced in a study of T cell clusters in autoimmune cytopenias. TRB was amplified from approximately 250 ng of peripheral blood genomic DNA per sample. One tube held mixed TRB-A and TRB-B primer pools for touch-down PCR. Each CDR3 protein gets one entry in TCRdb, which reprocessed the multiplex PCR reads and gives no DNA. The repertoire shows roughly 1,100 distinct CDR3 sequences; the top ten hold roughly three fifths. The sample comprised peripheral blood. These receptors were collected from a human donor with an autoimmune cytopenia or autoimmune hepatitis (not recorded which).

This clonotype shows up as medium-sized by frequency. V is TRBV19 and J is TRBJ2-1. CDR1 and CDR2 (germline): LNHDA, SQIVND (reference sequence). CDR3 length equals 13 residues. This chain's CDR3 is CASSISDYNEQFF.

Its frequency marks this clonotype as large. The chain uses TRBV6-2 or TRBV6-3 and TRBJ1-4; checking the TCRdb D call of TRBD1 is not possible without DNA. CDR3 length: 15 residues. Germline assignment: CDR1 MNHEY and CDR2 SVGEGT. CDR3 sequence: CASSYRTGNEEKLFF.

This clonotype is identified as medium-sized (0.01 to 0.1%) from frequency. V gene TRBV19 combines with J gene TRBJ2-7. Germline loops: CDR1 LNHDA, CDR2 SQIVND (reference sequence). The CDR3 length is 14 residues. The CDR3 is CASSIQGALYEQYF.

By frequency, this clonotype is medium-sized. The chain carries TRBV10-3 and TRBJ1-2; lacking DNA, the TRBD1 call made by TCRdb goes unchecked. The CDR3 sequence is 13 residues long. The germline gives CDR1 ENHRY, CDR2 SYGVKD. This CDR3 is CAIPLGGNGGYTF.

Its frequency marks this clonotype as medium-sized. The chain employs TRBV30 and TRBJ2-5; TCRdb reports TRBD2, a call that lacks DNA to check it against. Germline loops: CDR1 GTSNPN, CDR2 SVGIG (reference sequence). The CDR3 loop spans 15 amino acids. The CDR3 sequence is CAWRRTSGPRETQYF.

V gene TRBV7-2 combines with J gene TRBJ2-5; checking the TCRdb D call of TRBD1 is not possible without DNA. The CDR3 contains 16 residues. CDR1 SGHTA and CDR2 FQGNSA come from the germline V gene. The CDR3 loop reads CASIPEGYYIQETQYF.

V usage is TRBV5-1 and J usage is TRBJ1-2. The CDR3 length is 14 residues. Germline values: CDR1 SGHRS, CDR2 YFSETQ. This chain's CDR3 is CASSFGDTNYGYTF.

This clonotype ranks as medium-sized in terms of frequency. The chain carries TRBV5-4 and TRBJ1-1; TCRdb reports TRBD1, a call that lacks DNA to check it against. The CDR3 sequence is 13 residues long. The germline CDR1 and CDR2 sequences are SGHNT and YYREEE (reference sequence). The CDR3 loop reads CASSRDRATEAFF.

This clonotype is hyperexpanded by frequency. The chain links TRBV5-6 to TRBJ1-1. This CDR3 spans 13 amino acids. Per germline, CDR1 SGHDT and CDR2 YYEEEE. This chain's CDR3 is CASSNDGSLEAFF.

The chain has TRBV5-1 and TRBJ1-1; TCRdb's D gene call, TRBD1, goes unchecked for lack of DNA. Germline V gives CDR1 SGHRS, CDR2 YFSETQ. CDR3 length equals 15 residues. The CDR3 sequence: CASSLTGGANTEAFF.

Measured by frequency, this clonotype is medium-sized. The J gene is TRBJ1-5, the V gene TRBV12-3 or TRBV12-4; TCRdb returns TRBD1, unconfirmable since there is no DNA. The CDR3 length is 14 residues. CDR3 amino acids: CASSQDRTSAAQHF.

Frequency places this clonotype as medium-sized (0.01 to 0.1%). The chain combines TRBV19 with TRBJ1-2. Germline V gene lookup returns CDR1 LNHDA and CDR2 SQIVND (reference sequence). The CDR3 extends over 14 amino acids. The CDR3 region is CASSIALGRAGYTF.

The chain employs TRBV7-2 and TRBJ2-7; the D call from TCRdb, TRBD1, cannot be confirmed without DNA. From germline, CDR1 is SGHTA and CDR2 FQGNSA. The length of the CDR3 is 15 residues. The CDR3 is CASSPRGTGSYEQYF.

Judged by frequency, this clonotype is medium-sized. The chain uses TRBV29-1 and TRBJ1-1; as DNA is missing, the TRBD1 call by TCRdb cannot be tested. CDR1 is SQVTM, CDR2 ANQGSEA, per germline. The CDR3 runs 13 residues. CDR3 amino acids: CSVDREWNTEAFF.

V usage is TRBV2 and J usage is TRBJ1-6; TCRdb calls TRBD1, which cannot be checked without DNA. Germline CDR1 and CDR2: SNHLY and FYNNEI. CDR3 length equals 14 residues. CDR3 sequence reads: CASTRGTRGSPLHF.

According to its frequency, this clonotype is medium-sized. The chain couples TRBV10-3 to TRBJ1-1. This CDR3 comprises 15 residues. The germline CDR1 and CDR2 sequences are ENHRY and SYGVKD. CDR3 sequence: CAISELGPRNTEAFF.

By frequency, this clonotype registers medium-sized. CDR3 protein: CSVVQVGNTEAFF. J is TRBJ1-1 and V is TRBV29-1; the D call of TRBD1 rests on TCRdb alone, since no DNA is present to check it. This CDR3 is 13 amino acids long. Looked up from germline, CDR1 is SQVTM and CDR2 is ANQGSEA.

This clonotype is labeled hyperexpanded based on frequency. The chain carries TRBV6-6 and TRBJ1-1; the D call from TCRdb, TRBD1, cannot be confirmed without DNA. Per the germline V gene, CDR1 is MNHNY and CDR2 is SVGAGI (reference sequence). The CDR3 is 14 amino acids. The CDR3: CASSPTGMNTEAFF.

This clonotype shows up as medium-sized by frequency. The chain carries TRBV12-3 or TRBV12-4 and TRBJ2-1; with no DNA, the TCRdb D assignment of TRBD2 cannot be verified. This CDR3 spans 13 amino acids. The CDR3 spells CASSSRHAGEQFF.

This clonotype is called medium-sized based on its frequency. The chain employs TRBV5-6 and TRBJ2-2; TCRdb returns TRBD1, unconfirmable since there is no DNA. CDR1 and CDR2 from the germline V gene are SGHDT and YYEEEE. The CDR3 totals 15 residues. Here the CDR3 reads CASSFVTPGTGELFF.

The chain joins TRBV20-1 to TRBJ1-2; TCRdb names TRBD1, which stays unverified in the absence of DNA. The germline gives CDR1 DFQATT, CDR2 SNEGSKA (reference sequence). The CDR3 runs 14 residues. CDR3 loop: CSARDRGASYGYTF.

The CDR3: CASSRDMGTEAFF. The V and J genes are TRBV7-9 and TRBJ1-1; TCRdb returns TRBD1, unconfirmable since there is no DNA. CDR1 and CDR2 (germline): SEHNR, FQNEAQ (reference sequence). This CDR3 region has 13 residues.

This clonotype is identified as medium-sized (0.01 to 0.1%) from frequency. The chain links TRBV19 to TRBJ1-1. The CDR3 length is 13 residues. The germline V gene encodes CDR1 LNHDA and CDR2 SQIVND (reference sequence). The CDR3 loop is CASSMDRGTEAFF. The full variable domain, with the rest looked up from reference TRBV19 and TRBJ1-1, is DGGITQSPKYLFRKEGQNVTLSCEQNLNHDAMYWYRQDPGQGLRLIYYSQIVNDFQKGDIAEGYSVSREKKESFPLTVTSAQKNPTAFYLCASSMDRGTEAFFGQGTRLTVV.

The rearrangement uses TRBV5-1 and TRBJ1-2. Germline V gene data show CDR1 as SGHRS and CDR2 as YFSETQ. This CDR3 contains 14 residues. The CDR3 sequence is CASSLAEGNYGYTF.